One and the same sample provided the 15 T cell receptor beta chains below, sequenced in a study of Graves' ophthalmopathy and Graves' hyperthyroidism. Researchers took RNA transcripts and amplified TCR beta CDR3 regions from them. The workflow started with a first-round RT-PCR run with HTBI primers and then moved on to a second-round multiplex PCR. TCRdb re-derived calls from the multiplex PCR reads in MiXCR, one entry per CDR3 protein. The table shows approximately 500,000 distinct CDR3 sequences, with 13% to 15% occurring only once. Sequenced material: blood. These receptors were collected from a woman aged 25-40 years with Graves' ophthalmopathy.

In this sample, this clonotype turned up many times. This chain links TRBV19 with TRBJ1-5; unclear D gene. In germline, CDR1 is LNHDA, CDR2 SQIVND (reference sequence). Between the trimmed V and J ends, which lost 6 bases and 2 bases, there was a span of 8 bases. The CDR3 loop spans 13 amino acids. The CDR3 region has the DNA TGTGCCAGTAGGGTAATGGGCAATCAGCCCCAGCATTTT. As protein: CASRVMGNQPQHF.

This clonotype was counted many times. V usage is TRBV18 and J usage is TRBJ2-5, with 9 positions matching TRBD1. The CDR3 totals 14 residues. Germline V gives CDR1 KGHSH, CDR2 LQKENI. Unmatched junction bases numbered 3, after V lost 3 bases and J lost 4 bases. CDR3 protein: CASSPTTGGETQYF. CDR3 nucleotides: TGTGCCAGCTCACCTACGACAGGGGGAGAGACCCAGTACTTC.

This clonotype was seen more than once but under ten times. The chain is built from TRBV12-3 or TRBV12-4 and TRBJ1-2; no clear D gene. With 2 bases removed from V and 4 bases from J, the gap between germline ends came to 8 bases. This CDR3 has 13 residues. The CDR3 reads CASSLFPAYGYTF. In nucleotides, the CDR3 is TGTGCCAGCAGTTTATTCCCGGCCTATGGCTACACCTTC.

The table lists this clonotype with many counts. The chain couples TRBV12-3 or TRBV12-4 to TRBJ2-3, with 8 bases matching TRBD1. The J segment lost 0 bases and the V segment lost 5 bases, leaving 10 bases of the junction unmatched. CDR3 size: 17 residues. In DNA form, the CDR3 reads TGTGCCAGCAGTGGACTTGGGACAGGTCCTAGCACAGATACGCAGTATTTT. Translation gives CASSGLGTGPSTDTQYF.

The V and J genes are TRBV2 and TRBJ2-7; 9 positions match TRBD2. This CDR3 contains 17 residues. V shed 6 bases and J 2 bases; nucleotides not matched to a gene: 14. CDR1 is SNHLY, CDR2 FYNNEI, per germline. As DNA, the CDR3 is TGTGCCAGCAGGCCCGCAGCGGGGGGCTCTCTTCCCTACGAGCAGTACTTC. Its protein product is CASRPAAGGSLPYEQYF.

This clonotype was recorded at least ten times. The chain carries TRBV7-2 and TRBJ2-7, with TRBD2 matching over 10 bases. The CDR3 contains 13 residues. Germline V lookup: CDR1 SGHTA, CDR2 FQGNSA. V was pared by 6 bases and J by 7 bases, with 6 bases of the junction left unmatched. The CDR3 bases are TGTGCCAGCAGGCGGAGCGGGGGGGGGGAGCAGTACTTC. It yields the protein CASRRSGGGEQYF.

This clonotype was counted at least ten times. The CDR3 protein is CASRGPGQGYTGELFF. The CDR3 DNA reads TGTGCCAGCAGGGGACCGGGACAGGGGTACACCGGGGAGCTGTTTTTT. The chain recombines TRBV6-1 with TRBJ2-2; 10 bases line up with TRBD1. CDR3 length: 16 amino acids. Germline V gene data show CDR1 as MNHNS and CDR2 as SASEGT. V trimming: 6 bases; J trimming: 3 bases; junction bases outside the gene matches: 7.

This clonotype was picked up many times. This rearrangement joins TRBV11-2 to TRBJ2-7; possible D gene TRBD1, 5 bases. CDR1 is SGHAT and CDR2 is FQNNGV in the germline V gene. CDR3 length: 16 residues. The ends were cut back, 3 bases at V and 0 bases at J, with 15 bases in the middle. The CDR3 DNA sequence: TGTGCCAGCAGCTTTTCTATCAGGGAAAGCTCCTACGAGCAGTACTTC. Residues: CASSFSIRESSYEQYF.

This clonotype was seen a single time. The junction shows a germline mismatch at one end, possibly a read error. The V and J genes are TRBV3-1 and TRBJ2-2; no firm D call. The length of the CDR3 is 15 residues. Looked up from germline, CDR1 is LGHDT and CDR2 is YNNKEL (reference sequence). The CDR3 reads CACSQDTFSSGELFF. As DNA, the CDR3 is TGTGCCTGCAGCCAAGATACGTTTAGTTCCGGGGAGCTGTTTTTT.

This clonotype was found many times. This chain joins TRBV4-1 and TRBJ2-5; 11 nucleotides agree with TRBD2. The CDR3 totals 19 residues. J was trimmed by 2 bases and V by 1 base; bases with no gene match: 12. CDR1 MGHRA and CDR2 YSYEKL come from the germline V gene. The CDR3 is CASSQVPTILAGGQETQYF. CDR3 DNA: TGCGCCAGCAGCCAAGTCCCGACCATCTTAGCGGGGGGGCAAGAGACCCAGTACTTC.

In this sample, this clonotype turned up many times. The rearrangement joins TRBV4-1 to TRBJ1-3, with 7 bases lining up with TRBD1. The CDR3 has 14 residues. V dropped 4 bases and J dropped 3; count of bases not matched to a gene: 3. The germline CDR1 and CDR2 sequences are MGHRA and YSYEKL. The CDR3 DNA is TGCGCCAGCAGCCGAACAGGGGTTGGAAACACCATATATTTT. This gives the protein CASSRTGVGNTIYF.

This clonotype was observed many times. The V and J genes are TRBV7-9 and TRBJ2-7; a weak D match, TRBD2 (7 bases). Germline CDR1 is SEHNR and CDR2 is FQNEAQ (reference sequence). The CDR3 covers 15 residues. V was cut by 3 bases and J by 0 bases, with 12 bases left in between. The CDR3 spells CASSFLADSSYEQYF. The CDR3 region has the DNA TGTGCCAGCAGCTTTCTAGCGGACAGCTCCTACGAGCAGTACTTC.

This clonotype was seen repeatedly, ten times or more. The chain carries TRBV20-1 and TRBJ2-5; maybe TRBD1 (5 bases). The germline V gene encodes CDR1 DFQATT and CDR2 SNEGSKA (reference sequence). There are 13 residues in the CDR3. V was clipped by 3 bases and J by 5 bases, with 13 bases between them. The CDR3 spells CSARPGIRETQYF. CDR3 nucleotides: TGCAGTGCTAGGCCAGGGATACGGGAGACCCAGTACTTC.

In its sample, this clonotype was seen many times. The CDR3: CASSLNPSGVSQHF. The CDR3 DNA reads as TGTGCCAGCAGTTTAAACCCCTCGGGCGTCTCCCAGCATTTT. The V and J genes are TRBV27 and TRBJ1-5, with D hard to call. V was trimmed by 2 bases and J by 11 bases, leaving 16 bases between them. CDR1 and CDR2 (germline): MNHEY, SMNVEV (reference sequence). The CDR3 loop spans 14 amino acids.

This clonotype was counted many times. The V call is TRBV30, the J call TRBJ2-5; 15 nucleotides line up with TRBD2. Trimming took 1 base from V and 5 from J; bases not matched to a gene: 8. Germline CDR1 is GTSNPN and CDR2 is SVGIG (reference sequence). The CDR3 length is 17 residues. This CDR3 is CAWSGGLAGGLWETQYF. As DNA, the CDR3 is TGTGCCTGGAGTGGGGGACTAGCGGGAGGACTCTGGGAGACCCAGTACTTC.